This T cell receptor (beta chain) was retrieved from a study of cytotoxic CD8 clonotypes in ibrutinib-treated CLL. Study-wide context: Included were 11 relapsed/refractory and about 15 treatment-naive patients, of whom 17 were IGHV unmutated. Samples showed on average approximately 270,000 productive templates and 90,000 or so productive rearrangements.

This clone occurred a few times. Repertoires were generated with immunoSEQ multiplex PCR, while TCRdb's copy carries only in-frame clones and drops some. The sample contains approximately 84,000 clones, roughly 80% of which appear only once. Germline V lookup: CDR1 SEHNR, CDR2 FQNEAQ (reference sequence). Losses at the gene ends were 2 bases for V and 6 bases for J; bases not matched to a gene: 6. The CDR3 has 15 residues. This receptor was obtained from a human donor with chronic lymphocytic leukemia. The chain couples TRBV7-9 to TRBJ2-2, with 7 nucleotides matching TRBD1. Specimen: PBMCs, collected after 12 months of ibrutinib treatment. CDR3 DNA sequence: TGTGCCAGCAGCTTATCGGCGACAGGGTCCGGGGAGCTGTTTTTT. Translated, it gives CASSLSATGSGELFF.